This record concerns one T cell receptor beta chain sequence. This sample was included in a study of T cell clones after liver transplantation. Turning to the study itself: Immunosuppression withdrawal was tried within 2 years after liver transplantation in this trial. Standard immunosuppression, with no induction, continued until 12-24 months after transplant.

Sequenced by immunoSEQ multiplex PCR; TCRdb stores in-frame clones only, minus some. This table holds about 6,100 clones, 70% to 80% found once. This sequence originates from a human patient who received a liver transplant. The graft donor may be the source of some T cells. Sample: CD8+ T cells from blood, taken 24 months after liver transplant.

The CDR3 region is CASSQGTTTNSPLHF. For the CDR3, the DNA is TGTGCCAGCAGCCAGGGGACAACGACAAATTCACCCCTCCACTTT. The rearrangement uses TRBV4-2 and TRBJ1-6; TRBD1 might be the D (6 bases). The CDR3 has 15 residues. The V and J ends lost 3 bases and 7 bases respectively, with 13 bases between them. The germline V gene encodes CDR1 LGHNA and CDR2 YNFKEQ.